Below, 26 T cell receptor beta chains from the same sample are listed, as sequenced in a study of blood T cell repertoires in COVID-19. Here immunoSEQ multiplex PCR was the method, and the copy in TCRdb shows in-frame clones only, minus some. Found here are 200,000 to 250,000 clones, around 84% of them singletons; the top ten hold roughly 2.8%. The sequencing input was peripheral blood. These receptors were collected from a man aged 45-60 years who had recovered from COVID-19.

The chain joins TRBV21-1 to TRBJ2-1; the DNA was not compared with TRBD2, the D call given in the table. TRBV21-1 corresponds to a pseudogene. The CDR3 runs 19 residues. CDR3: CASSKQRLVSPSSYNEQFF. The CDR3 DNA reads TGTGCCAGCAGCAAACAACGGCTAGTTAGCCCTAGCTCCTACAATGAGCAGTTCTTC.

The chain carries TRBV24-1 and TRBJ1-1; 8 bases line up with TRBD1. V was clipped by 9 bases and J by 8 bases; unmatched bases: 4. This CDR3 has 11 amino acids. CDR1 and CDR2 (germline): KGHDR, SFDVKD. The CDR3: CATSGQGEAFF. The CDR3, as DNA: TGTGCCACCTCCGGACAGGGAGAAGCTTTCTTT.

This chain joins TRBV13 and TRBJ2-2, with 7 positions matching TRBD1. Germline CDR1 is PRHDT and CDR2 is FYEKMQ (reference sequence). CDR3 length equals 13 residues. The junction had 4 bases not matched to a gene; V was cut back by 6 bases and J by 6 bases. The DNA of the CDR3 is TGTGCCAGCAGACGACAGGGCCCCGGGGAGCTGTTTTTT. Protein product: CASRRQGPGELFF.

The V gene is TRBV28, the J gene TRBJ1-5; 8 positions agree with TRBD1. CDR1 is MDHEN and CDR2 is SYDVKM in the germline V gene. Germline trimming cut 5 bases from V and 4 bases from J; bases unmatched to any gene: 7. CDR3 length: 15 residues. CDR3 region: CASSPRDRQNQPQHF. CDR3 DNA: TGTGCCAGCAGTCCCCGGGACAGGCAAAATCAGCCCCAGCATTTT.

The chain has TRBV30 and TRBJ2-2; D may be TRBD2 (5 bases). Germline V gene sequence: CDR1 GTSNPN, CDR2 SVGIG (reference sequence). The length of the CDR3 is 21 residues. Trimming cost V 4 bases and J 2 bases, with 32 bases left between them. The DNA of the CDR3 is TGTGCCTGGAAGGGATTCAGAGGGCAATCCGGCACTCTCGATAACACCGGGGAGCTGTTTTTT. Translating it yields CAWKGFRGQSGTLDNTGELFF.

CDR3 coding DNA: TGTGCCAGCAGCTTGAAGGCACTAGCGAACAATGAGCAGTTCTTC. This codes for CASSLKALANNEQFF. The rearrangement uses TRBV5-8 and TRBJ2-1; 7 nucleotides agree with TRBD2. Germline CDR1 and CDR2: SGHTS and YDEGEE. After removal of 1 base from V and 5 bases from J, the junction contained 6 bases not matched to a gene. The CDR3 runs to 15 residues.

The chain combines TRBV2 with TRBJ1-1; 7 nucleotides agree with TRBD1. The CDR3 length is 15 residues. The V and J ends lost 5 bases and 1 base, in that order; junction bases with no gene match: 7. Germline V lookup: CDR1 SNHLY, CDR2 FYNNEI. The DNA of the CDR3 is TGTGCCAGCAGTCCCTGGGACAGAACGAACACTGAAGCTTTCTTT. Residues: CASSPWDRTNTEAFF.

This chain connects TRBV19 to TRBJ2-7; 10 positions match TRBD2. V lost 6 bases, J lost 2 bases, and 7 bases stayed unmatched. Germline assignment: CDR1 LNHDA and CDR2 SQIVND (reference sequence). There are 15 residues in the CDR3. The CDR3 region has the DNA TGTGCCAGTAGACGGACTAGCGGAGGGCCCTACGAGCAGTACTTC. This translates into CASRRTSGGPYEQYF.

The chain carries TRBV27 and TRBJ1-1, with 7 positions matching TRBD1. The CDR3 extends over 16 amino acids. Germline trimming cut 8 bases from V and 4 bases from J; bases unmatched to any gene: 16. Germline loops: CDR1 MNHEY, CDR2 SMNVEV (reference sequence). DNA of the CDR3: TGTGCCAGCCGCAAGGATTACAGGGGCTCTAGCACTGAAGCTTTCTTT. Its translation: CASRKDYRGSSTEAFF.

This chain connects TRBV18 to TRBJ2-2; D gene uncertain. CDR1 KGHSH and CDR2 LQKENI come from the germline V gene. With 3 bases removed from V and 0 bases from J, the gap between germline ends came to 8 bases. The CDR3 spans 15 residues. CDR3 DNA: TGTGCCAGCTCACCCGACACAACGAACACCGGGGAGCTGTTTTTT. It encodes CASSPDTTNTGELFF.

The chain has TRBV28 and TRBJ2-1, with D unresolved. The ends were cut back, 2 bases at V and 0 bases at J, with 11 bases in the middle. Germline CDR1 is MDHEN and CDR2 is SYDVKM. The CDR3 spans 16 residues. This chain's CDR3 is CASSLTSDPSYNEQFF. As DNA, the CDR3 is TGTGCCAGCAGTTTAACAAGCGATCCCTCCTACAATGAGCAGTTCTTC.

The chain employs TRBV28 and TRBJ2-7; 8 bases are a match to TRBD2. This CDR3 region has 15 residues. Germline assignment: CDR1 MDHEN and CDR2 SYDVKM. Trimming took 6 bases from V and 3 from J; bases not matched to a gene: 10. CDR3 DNA: TGTGCCAGCAGCCGCGGGGGGTCGGGGCTCTACGAGCAGTACTTC. This sequence encodes CASSRGGSGLYEQYF.

The chain employs TRBV24-1 and TRBJ2-1, with 8 bases that match TRBD1. The CDR3 is made up of 15 amino acids. V lost 1 base to trimming and J lost 9 bases; unmatched junction nucleotides: 7. CDR1 KGHDR and CDR2 SFDVKD come from the germline V gene. CDR3 sequence (DNA): TGTGCCACCAGTGATTTTACAGGGGGTCGTACTGAGCAGTTCTTC. Encoded protein: CATSDFTGGRTEQFF.

This rearrangement joins TRBV4-2 to TRBJ2-2, with D possibly being TRBD1 (5 bases). The CDR3 is 18 residues long. V dropped 0 bases and J dropped 1 base, with 15 bases sitting between them. CDR1 LGHNA and CDR2 YNFKEQ come from the germline V gene. The CDR3 loop is CASSQELSRQGNTGELFF. CDR3 in DNA: TGTGCCAGCAGCCAAGAATTATCTCGTCAGGGGAACACCGGGGAGCTGTTTTTT.

The V call is TRBV24-1, the J call TRBJ2-7; D possibly corresponds to TRBD1 (6 bases). V lost 2 bases and J 7 bases, leaving 20 bases between the germline ends. The CDR3 extends over 16 amino acids. The V gene's germline CDR1 is KGHDR and CDR2 SFDVKD. CDR3: CATSDSTGSIGVEQYF. The CDR3, as DNA: TGTGCCACCAGTGATTCGACAGGTTCTATTGGAGTAGAGCAGTACTTC.

This clone has only one observation. The germline gene is not matched at one end of the junction; a read error may be the cause. The V call is TRBV18, the J call TRBJ1-4, with 8 bases matching TRBD1. The CDR3 spans 18 residues. Looked up from germline, CDR1 is KGHSH and CDR2 is LQKENI. In nucleotides, the CDR3 is TGTGCCAGCTCACCGGGTCGGGACAGGCACTCAACTAGTGAAAAACTGTTTTTT. This codes for CASSPGRDRHSTSEKLFF.

V is TRBV19 and J is TRBJ2-3; 11 bases fit TRBD2. V was pared by 6 bases and J by 1 base, with 3 bases of the junction left unmatched. CDR1 is LNHDA and CDR2 is SQIVND in the germline V gene (reference sequence). The CDR3 has 15 residues. The CDR3 DNA follows: TGTGCCAGTAGCTTACTAGCGGGAGGCACAGATACGCAGTATTTT. Translated, it gives CASSLLAGGTDTQYF.

The chain recombines TRBV28 with TRBJ2-5; a weak D match, TRBD1 (6 bases). Trimming removed 6 bases from V and 1 base from J, with 12 bases in between. CDR1 is MDHEN and CDR2 is SYDVKM in the germline V gene. The CDR3 has 14 residues. The DNA of the CDR3 is TGTGCCAGCAGGCCGGACAGTTTCCAAGAGACCCAGTACTTC. It specifies CASRPDSFQETQYF.

The chain joins TRBV5-4 to TRBJ2-1; TRBD2 agrees at 11 bases. The CDR3 sequence is 15 residues long. Trimming took 5 bases from V and 6 from J; bases not matched to a gene: 7. Germline V lookup: CDR1 SGHNT, CDR2 YYREEE (reference sequence). CDR3 sequence reads: CASSIAGGPRNEQFF. CDR3 in DNA: TGTGCCAGCAGTATAGCGGGAGGGCCACGCAATGAGCAGTTCTTC. Supplemented by reference TRBV5-4 and TRBJ2-1, the full variable domain reads ETGVTQSPTHLIKTRGQQVTLRCSSQSGHNTVSWYQQALGQGPQFIFQYYREEENGRGNFPPRFSGLQFPNYSSELNVNALELDDSALYLCASSIAGGPRNEQFFGPGTRLTVL.

This clone was recorded once. The chain recombines TRBV7-9 with TRBJ2-5; maybe TRBD2 (6 bases). V was shortened by 0 bases and J by 9 bases, with 8 bases between the two germline ends. The CDR3 is 12 amino acids. Germline values: CDR1 SEHNR, CDR2 FQNEAQ (reference sequence). DNA of the CDR3: TGTGCCAGCAGCTTAGCCTCGGGGGCCCAGTACTTC. Translation gives CASSLASGAQYF.

The V and J genes are TRBV2 and TRBJ1-5; tentative D call: TRBD1 (5 bases). The CDR3 length is 15 residues. Trimming removed 2 bases from V and 6 bases from J, with 14 bases in between. CDR1 and CDR2 (germline): SNHLY, FYNNEI. CDR3 DNA: TGTGCCAGCAGTGAACGGCCCAGGGAGGGTCAGCCCCAGCATTTT. Translated, it gives CASSERPREGQPQHF.

The V gene is TRBV30, the J gene TRBJ2-5, with 13 bases lining up with TRBD2. In germline, CDR1 is GTSNPN, CDR2 SVGIG (reference sequence). V was clipped by 4 bases and J by 4 bases; unmatched bases: 6. This CDR3 has 15 residues. The CDR3 nucleotides are TGTGCCTGGACGGGGGGGACTAGCGGGATAGAGACCCAGTACTTC. Translation: CAWTGGTSGIETQYF.

The chain links TRBV9 to TRBJ1-6, with 7 bases that match TRBD1. Germline-derived CDR1 and CDR2 are SGDLS and YYNGEE. With V trimmed by 0 bases and J by 7 bases, 1 base remained unmatched. The CDR3 has 14 residues. DNA for the CDR3: TGTGCCAGCAGCGTAGTGGGACAGAATTCACCCCTCCACTTT. Protein: CASSVVGQNSPLHF.

V and J are TRBV19 and TRBJ1-4; a weak D match, TRBD1 (6 bases). V was clipped by 5 bases and J by 4 bases, with 14 bases between them. Germline values: CDR1 LNHDA, CDR2 SQIVND (reference sequence). This CDR3 comprises 15 residues. CDR3 protein: CASSPQTGLNEKLFF. CDR3 DNA sequence: TGTGCCAGTAGTCCCCAGACAGGCCTTAATGAAAAACTGTTTTTT. Drawing the rest from reference TRBV19 and TRBJ1-4, the complete variable domain is DGGITQSPKYLFRKEGQNVTLSCEQNLNHDAMYWYRQDPGQGLRLIYYSQIVNDFQKGDIAEGYSVSREKKESFPLTVTSAQKNPTAFYLCASSPQTGLNEKLFFGSGTQLSVL.

The genes are TRBV28 and TRBJ2-2; TRBD2 matches 10 bases. The CDR3 loop spans 15 amino acids. Trimming took 8 bases from V and 1 from J; bases not matched to a gene: 4. Germline V CDR1 and CDR2: MDHEN, SYDVKM. The CDR3 sequence is CASWRTSGNTGELFF. The CDR3, as DNA: TGTGCCAGCTGGAGGACTAGCGGGAACACCGGGGAGCTGTTTTTT.

V and J are TRBV5-4 and TRBJ2-7; a possible D gene is TRBD2 (5 bases). Germline V gene sequence: CDR1 SGHNT, CDR2 YYREEE (reference sequence). CDR3 length equals 15 residues. V gave up 4 bases and J gave up 2 bases, with 16 bases separating them. CDR3 DNA sequence: TGTGCCAGCAGCACCGCTATTAGCGTTCCCTACGAGCAGTACTTC. Protein sequence: CASSTAISVPYEQYF.